This T cell receptor beta chain was documented in a study of blood T cells in healthy people across ages. A word on this clonotype: The target antigen is unknown.

The study's findings and limits: Considered underestimates were the diversity estimates obtained from one million T cells.

Donor samples were obtained from healthy Caucasian individuals from Russia, aged about 6 to 95. With a J-beta primer mix and a sample-barcoded 5' primer, a second PCR ran roughly 7 to 11 cycles. Every cDNA molecule bore a tag from a template-switch adaptor containing 12 random nucleotides. MiXCR was run by TCRdb on the 5' RACE reads, yielding one entry per CDR3 protein. Of 700,000 to 800,000 distinct CDR3 sequences listed, about 40% are singletons. The CDR3 totals 20 residues. Deletions cut 0 bases from V and 7 bases from J, with 28 bases between. CDR1 is MRHNA and CDR2 is SNTAGT in the germline V gene.

The material sequenced was blood. The receptor comes from a woman between 55 and 75 years old in good health. V and J are TRBV6-4 and TRBJ2-1; D remains ambiguous. The CDR3 here is CASSDSKRPSSFDGKNEQFF. For the CDR3, the DNA is TGTGCCAGCAGTGACTCCAAACGCCCTAGTAGTTTTGATGGTAAAAATGAGCAGTTCTTC.